The 26 T cell receptor beta chains reported below all come from one sample, sequenced in a study of human T cells and chemical hapten exposure. One entry per CDR3 protein results from TCRdb running MiXCR on the RACE reads. This sample has fewer than 300,000 distinct CDR3 sequences, with around 9.3% found just once. Noted time point: pre-sensitization, week 0. The treatment: therapeutic diphenylcyclopropenone sensitization with weekly scalp DPC. Sample: whole blood, taken in connection with sensitization to the hapten diphenylcyclopropenone (DPC). The receptors shown here come from a woman aged 40 to 55 with alopecia areata. Some clones in this sample may be carry-over from other donors' samples.

Worth noting for this clonotype: One base away lies a much larger clone, so this may be a sequencing read error. This chain uses TRBV28 with TRBJ2-3; possibly TRBD1 or TRBD2 for D (5 bases each). Between the trimmed V and J ends, which lost 3 bases and 2 bases, there was a span of 18 bases. CDR1 and CDR2 (germline): MDHEN, SYDVKM. The CDR3 is made up of 17 amino acids. This CDR3 reads CASSFSRGRQTTDTQYF. In DNA form, the CDR3 reads TGTGCCAGCAGTTTCTCCCGGGGCAGGCAGACCACAGATACGCAGTATTTT.

This clonotype was seen a handful of times. The chain is built from TRBV12-3 or TRBV12-4 and TRBJ1-6; D not resolved. The ends were cut back, 2 bases at V and 7 bases at J, with 9 bases in the middle. The CDR3 runs 14 residues. For the CDR3, the DNA is TGTGCCAGCAGTTTAAGGGCAGACAATTCACCCCTCCACTTT. Translation gives CASSLRADNSPLHF.

V gene TRBV11-2 combines with J gene TRBJ2-5; 7 nucleotides line up with TRBD2. Germline lookup yields CDR1 SGHAT and CDR2 FQNNGV. Trimming at V came to 2 bases and at J to 2 bases, leaving 11 bases not matched to a gene. The CDR3 is 17 residues long. The CDR3 coding sequence is TGTGCCAGCAGCTTAACGGTCTTTCGCGGGGGACAAGAGACCCAGTACTTC. The encoded protein is CASSLTVFRGGQETQYF.

In this sample, this clonotype turned up a few times. V gene TRBV12-3 or TRBV12-4 combines with J gene TRBJ2-3; tentatively, D is TRBD2 (5 bases). This CDR3 is 15 amino acids long. V was shortened by 3 bases and J by 5 bases, with 15 bases between the two germline ends. CDR3 protein: CASSFRGGGEDTQYF. As DNA, the CDR3 is TGTGCCAGCAGTTTTAGAGGAGGTGGGGAAGATACGCAGTATTTT.

This clonotype turned up a few times. The chain uses TRBV5-1 and TRBJ1-5; 9 bases fit TRBD1. V was clipped by 4 bases and J by 5 bases; unmatched bases: 7. There are 15 residues in the CDR3. Germline V gene sequence: CDR1 SGHRS, CDR2 YFSETQ. CDR3 sequence reads: CASSPGQGYYQPQHF. CDR3 nucleotides: TGCGCCAGCAGCCCGGGACAGGGTTACTATCAGCCCCAGCATTTT.

The gene calls are TRBV6-5 and TRBJ2-1, with 12 positions matching TRBD2. Germline V gives CDR1 MNHEY, CDR2 SVGAGI. V lost 6 bases, J lost 6 bases, and 15 bases stayed unmatched. This CDR3 has 18 amino acids. The CDR3 bases are TGTGCCAGCAGCCTAGGGGTAGCCGGGACTAGCGGGTTCAATGAGCAGTTCTTC. Translated, it gives CASSLGVAGTSGFNEQFF.

Only one count was recorded for this clonotype. The chain has TRBV6-5 and TRBJ1-1, with D uncertain. Trimming pared 4 bases from V and 0 bases from J, leaving 15 bases between. Germline assignment: CDR1 MNHEY and CDR2 SVGAGI. This CDR3 region has 16 residues. The CDR3 sequence is CASSLRAGRMNTEAFF. The CDR3, as DNA: TGTGCCAGCAGTTTAAGGGCGGGGAGGATGAACACTGAAGCTTTCTTT.

This clonotype was counted many times. The chain employs TRBV3-1 and TRBJ1-5, with 9 bases identical to TRBD1. This CDR3 is built from 14 residues. Germline values: CDR1 LGHDT, CDR2 YNNKEL (reference sequence). Trimming at V came to 4 bases and at J to 5 bases, leaving 3 bases not matched to a gene. The CDR3 bases are TGTGCCAGCAGCCTACAGGGGGCCGATCAGCCCCAGCATTTT. The encoded protein is CASSLQGADQPQHF. Filled out from reference TRBV3-1 and TRBJ1-5, the complete variable domain reads DTAVSQTPKYLVTQMGNDKSIKCEQNLGHDTMYWYKQDSKKFLKIMFSYNNKELIINETVPNRFSPKSPDKAHLNLHINSLELGDSAVYFCASSLQGADQPQHFGDGTRLSIL.

A few counts support this clonotype. The gene calls are TRBV7-2 and TRBJ2-5; D is unresolved. Germline CDR1 and CDR2: SGHTA and FQGNSA. The CDR3 extends over 12 amino acids. Trimming stripped 4 bases from V and 4 bases from J, with 7 bases between. The CDR3 region has the DNA TGTGCCAGCAGCTCCGTTCGAGAGACCCAGTACTTC. Amino acids: CASSSVRETQYF. Filled out from reference TRBV7-2 and TRBJ2-5, the complete variable domain reads GAGVSQSPSNKVTEKGKDVELRCDPISGHTALYWYRQSLGQGLEFLIYFQGNSAPDKSGLPSDRFSAERTGGSVSTLTIQRTQQEDSAVYLCASSSVRETQYFGPGTRLLVL.

This clonotype was counted between two and nine times. The chain carries TRBV28 and TRBJ1-4, with TRBD1 as a possible D gene (5 bases). CDR1 MDHEN and CDR2 SYDVKM come from the germline V gene. The V end was cut by 7 bases, the J end by 5 bases, with 17 bases between. The CDR3 has 15 residues. As DNA, the CDR3 is TGTGCCAGCAAACCCACGGGGGGATACAATGAAAAACTGTTTTTT. Translation: CASKPTGGYNEKLFF.

This clonotype was detected only once. The junction does not match germline at one end; this may be a read error. V gene TRBV27 combines with J gene TRBJ1-1; 9 nucleotides align to TRBD1. The CDR3 sequence is 13 residues long. Germline lookup yields CDR1 MNHEY and CDR2 SMNVEV (reference sequence). CDR3 residues: CVSWTGVYTEAFF. The CDR3 nucleotides read TGTGTCAGCTGGACAGGGGTGTACACTGAAGCTTTCTTT.

The chain is built from TRBV6-5 and TRBJ1-3; 7 bases match TRBD1. Trimming cost V 5 bases and J 0 bases; bases outside gene matches: 16. CDR3 length: 19 residues. Germline loops: CDR1 MNHEY, CDR2 SVGAGI. CDR3: CASSLSHGRGTSSGNTIYF. The CDR3 region has the DNA TGTGCCAGCAGTCTTTCCCACGGCAGGGGGACATCCTCTGGAAACACCATATATTTT.

The V gene is TRBV5-1, the J gene TRBJ1-2, with a weak D call TRBD1 (6 bases). With 2 bases removed from V and 5 bases from J, the gap between germline ends came to 13 bases. CDR3 length: 14 residues. CDR1 is SGHRS, CDR2 YFSETQ, per germline. This chain's CDR3 is CASSLMDSRYGYTF. In DNA, the CDR3 is TGCGCCAGCAGCTTAATGGACAGCCGTTATGGCTACACCTTC.

This clonotype was counted between two and nine times. J is TRBJ2-7 and V is TRBV12-3 or TRBV12-4; tentative D call: TRBD2 (6 bases). The CDR3 has 15 amino acids. Trimming removed 1 base from V and 0 bases from J, with 10 bases in between. CDR3 amino acids: CASSLGRVLSYEQYF. CDR3 sequence (DNA): TGTGCCAGCAGTTTAGGGAGGGTTCTCTCCTACGAGCAGTACTTC.

This clonotype appeared a few times. The rearrangement uses TRBV7-3 and TRBJ2-3, with 11 bases identical to TRBD2. The CDR3 runs to 15 residues. Germline-derived CDR1 and CDR2 are SGHTA and FQGTGA. Unmatched junction bases numbered 5, after V lost 5 bases and J lost 4 bases. The CDR3 is CASSLTSGNPDTQYF. Written as DNA, the CDR3 is TGTGCCAGCAGCCTGACTAGCGGGAATCCAGATACGCAGTATTTT.

The V call is TRBV29-1, the J call TRBJ2-2; D uncertain. Germline V gives CDR1 SQVTM, CDR2 ANQGSEA. This CDR3 is 11 amino acids long. Trimming removed 6 bases at V and 3 bases at J, with 5 bases between. This chain's CDR3 is CSVIDTGELFF. The CDR3 DNA reads as TGCAGCGTCATAGACACCGGGGAGCTGTTTTTT.

The chain recombines TRBV7-8 with TRBJ2-5; D ambiguous. Trimming cost V 1 base and J 2 bases, with 11 bases left between them. This CDR3 region has 15 residues. Germline CDR1 and CDR2: SGHVS and FQNEAQ. The CDR3 DNA follows: TGTGCCAGCAGCTTAGACGTCGCTAGACAAGAGACCCAGTACTTC. It specifies CASSLDVARQETQYF.

The chain carries TRBV6-2 or TRBV6-3 and TRBJ1-1; D perhaps matches TRBD1 (6 bases). The V end was cut by 4 bases, the J end by 4 bases, with 19 bases between. The CDR3 spans 16 residues. Germline V lookup: CDR1 MNHEY, CDR2 SVGEGT. The CDR3 loop is CASSSVRQVGTTEAFF. The CDR3 coding sequence is TGTGCCAGCAGTTCAGTGCGACAGGTCGGCACCACTGAAGCTTTCTTT.

The V call is TRBV7-2, the J call TRBJ2-5; 7 nucleotides match TRBD1. The CDR3 runs 15 residues. Germline CDR1 and CDR2: SGHTA and FQGNSA. Trimming at V came to 0 bases and at J to 2 bases, leaving 3 bases not matched to a gene. The CDR3 region is CASSLARQGQETQYF. CDR3 DNA sequence: TGTGCCAGCAGCTTAGCGAGACAGGGACAAGAGACCCAGTACTTC.

This clonotype was seen more than once but under ten times. The junction shows a germline mismatch at one end, possibly a read error. The chain is built from TRBV7-7 and TRBJ2-3, with 14 nucleotides matching TRBD2. Germline loops: CDR1 SSHAT, CDR2 FNYEAQ (reference sequence). This CDR3 comprises 15 residues. CDR3 region: CASSPGLAGVDTQYF. In DNA, the CDR3 is TGTGCTAGCAGCCCGGGACTAGCGGGAGTGGATACGCAGTATTTT.

The chain is built from TRBV6-6 and TRBJ2-7, with D perhaps matching TRBD2 (5 bases). V lost 8 bases and J 2 bases, leaving 16 bases between the germline ends. The CDR3 totals 14 residues. Germline CDR1 and CDR2: MNHNY and SVGAGI (reference sequence). The CDR3 DNA follows: TGTGCCAGCCGCCCGGGGTGGGATCCCTACGAGCAGTACTTC. This codes for CASRPGWDPYEQYF.

The rearrangement uses TRBV29-1 and TRBJ2-1; D uncertain. This CDR3 has 13 amino acids. Germline CDR1 and CDR2: SQVTM and ANQGSEA. V gave up 4 bases and J gave up 0 bases, with 7 bases separating them. Here the CDR3 reads CSVAQSSYNEQFF. CDR3 nucleotides: TGCAGCGTTGCACAGAGCTCCTACAATGAGCAGTTCTTC.

This chain links TRBV6-2 or TRBV6-3 with TRBJ2-1; possible D gene TRBD2, 5 bases. The length of the CDR3 is 15 residues. The germline V gene encodes CDR1 MNHEY and CDR2 SVGEGT. Trimming cost V 3 bases and J 0 bases, with 9 bases left between them. DNA for the CDR3: TGTGCCAGCAGTTATTATAGCGACTCCTACAATGAGCAGTTCTTC. This translates into CASSYYSDSYNEQFF.

This clonotype was observed at least ten times. The V call is TRBV29-1, the J call TRBJ1-2, with a weak D call TRBD1 (6 bases). The CDR3 length is 14 residues. Germline CDR1 reads SQVTM; CDR2 reads ANQGSEA. The V end lost 4 bases, the J end lost 5 bases, and 17 bases lay between the germline ends. As DNA, the CDR3 is TGCAGCGTTGGCGGGGCCGGGGGCGGATATGGCTACACCTTC. Translating it yields CSVGGAGGGYGYTF.

This clonotype has more than one count but fewer than ten. The V gene is TRBV7-2, the J gene TRBJ2-7; D is uncertain. This CDR3 is built from 17 residues. Germline values: CDR1 SGHTA, CDR2 FQGNSA. V was cut by 1 base and J by 1 base, with 17 bases left in between. The CDR3 spells CASSLVFGEGPSYEQYF. CDR3 nucleotides: TGTGCCAGCAGCTTAGTTTTTGGGGAAGGCCCATCCTACGAGCAGTACTTC.

This clonotype has a count of ten or more. J is TRBJ2-5 and V is TRBV5-6; 7 nucleotides agree with TRBD1. Germline-derived CDR1 and CDR2 are SGHDT and YYEEEE. The junction had 9 bases not matched to a gene; V was cut back by 2 bases and J by 5 bases. This CDR3 is 15 amino acids long. For the CDR3, the DNA is TGTGCCAGCAGCTTTATCAACAGGGGCAGTGAGACCCAGTACTTC. Its protein product is CASSFINRGSETQYF. Using reference TRBV5-6 and TRBJ2-5 for the parts outside the CDR3, the full variable domain is DAGVTQSPTHLIKTRGQQVTLRCSPKSGHDTVSWYQQALGQGPQFIFQYYEEEERQRGNFPDRFSGHQFPNYSSELNVNALLLGDSALYLCASSFINRGSETQYFGPGTRLLVL.